These 9 T cell receptor beta chains came from one sample sequenced in a study of cytomegalovirus exposure and HLA in healthy donors. The PCR used 60 Vbeta and 13 Jbeta primers. Using immunoSEQ multiplex PCR, the repertoire was profiled, and TCRdb retains in-frame clones only, with some absent. This table holds approximately 190,000 clones, 70% to 85% found once. The sample taken for sequencing was PBMCs. The receptors stem from a man aged 35-49 years in good health and CMV-seropositive.

The chain joins TRBV5-4 to TRBJ2-2, with 13 bases aligning to TRBD2. This CDR3 contains 17 residues. Trimming removed 4 bases from V and 7 bases from J; junction bases left unmatched: 10. Germline values: CDR1 SGHNT, CDR2 YYREEE (reference sequence). The CDR3 DNA sequence: TGTGCCAGCAGCATTCGGACTAGCGGGAGTGTCATCGGGGAGCTGTTTTTT. Translated: CASSIRTSGSVIGELFF. Variable domain in full (rest from reference TRBV5-4 and TRBJ2-2): ETGVTQSPTHLIKTRGQQVTLRCSSQSGHNTVSWYQQALGQGPQFIFQYYREEENGRGNFPPRFSGLQFPNYSSELNVNALELDDSALYLCASSIRTSGSVIGELFFGEGSRLTVL.

V and J are TRBV5-1 and TRBJ2-1, with 7 bases that match TRBD2. This CDR3 is built from 14 residues. V was pared by 0 bases and J by 5 bases, with 2 bases of the junction left unmatched. Germline V gene data show CDR1 as SGHRS and CDR2 as YFSETQ. For the CDR3, the DNA is TGCGCCAGCAGCTTGGGGGGGGGTGACAATGAGCAGTTCTTC. Translating it yields CASSLGGGDNEQFF. The full variable domain, in which reference TRBV5-1 and TRBJ2-1 provide the parts outside the CDR3, is KAGVTQTPRYLIKTRGQQVTLSCSPISGHRSVSWYQQTPGQGLQFLFEYFSETQRNKGNFPGRFSGRQFSNSRSEMNVSTLELGDSALYLCASSLGGGDNEQFFGPGTRLTVL.

This clone was picked up a small number of times. The rearrangement uses TRBV6-5 and TRBJ2-3; 10 nucleotides align to TRBD2. This CDR3 region has 14 residues. Germline trimming cut 6 bases from V and 4 bases from J; bases unmatched to any gene: 4. Germline lookup yields CDR1 MNHEY and CDR2 SVGAGI. DNA for the CDR3: TGTGCCAGCAGAAGGACTAGCGGCGCAGATACGCAGTATTTT. Encoded protein: CASRRTSGADTQYF.

The chain joins TRBV7-2 to TRBJ2-5, with 8 bases matching TRBD1. Trimming at V came to 4 bases and at J to 5 bases, leaving 6 bases not matched to a gene. Germline V gene data show CDR1 as SGHTA and CDR2 as FQGNSA. The CDR3 sequence is 14 residues long. The CDR3 loop is CASSSWTGTETQYF. CDR3 sequence (DNA): TGTGCCAGCAGCTCCTGGACAGGGACGGAGACCCAGTACTTC. Full variable domain (outside the CDR3, taken from reference TRBV7-2 and TRBJ2-5): GAGVSQSPSNKVTEKGKDVELRCDPISGHTALYWYRQSLGQGLEFLIYFQGNSAPDKSGLPSDRFSAERTGGSVSTLTIQRTQQEDSAVYLCASSSWTGTETQYFGPGTRLLVL.

This chain joins TRBV6-6 and TRBJ2-7; a possible D gene is TRBD1 (5 bases). Trimming shortened V by 6 bases and J by 0 bases, and 12 bases separated the two germline ends. From germline, CDR1 is MNHNY and CDR2 SVGAGI (reference sequence). This CDR3 spans 14 amino acids. The CDR3 DNA reads as TGTGCCAGCAGGGACCAGGGTCACTCCTACGAGCAGTACTTC. Its translation is CASRDQGHSYEQYF.

The rearrangement links TRBV10-3 to TRBJ1-5; TRBD1 is a possible D gene (6 bases). The CDR3 has 16 amino acids. V dropped 3 bases and J dropped 4 bases, with 16 bases sitting between them. Germline V gene data show CDR1 as ENHRY and CDR2 as SYGVKD. The chain's CDR3 is CAISDNRDMKNQPQHF. The CDR3 DNA reads TGTGCCATCAGTGACAACCGGGACATGAAAAATCAGCCCCAGCATTTT.

With respect to this clone: At the DNA level, this CDR3 is encoded by other sequences in the same sample as well. The DNA for the CDR3 is TGCGCCAGCAGCTGGGGGGACAGCTCCTACGAGCAGTACTTC. It codes for CASSWGDSSYEQYF. V and J are TRBV5-1 and TRBJ2-7, with TRBD1 as a possible D gene (7 bases). Germline V gene sequence: CDR1 SGHRS, CDR2 YFSETQ. CDR3 size: 14 residues. V lost 3 bases to trimming and J lost 0 bases, with 10 bases between them.

Concerning this clone itself: An end of the junction does not agree with germline; a read error may underlie this. Other DNA sequences of this sample code for an identical CDR3. V usage is TRBV19 and J usage is TRBJ1-4, with D possibly being TRBD1 (5 bases). From germline, CDR1 is LNHDA and CDR2 SQIVND (reference sequence). The CDR3 runs 11 residues. CDR3 in DNA: TGTGCCAGCAGACAGAGTGAAAAGCTGTTTTTT. It translates to CASRQSEKLFF.

The rearrangement uses TRBV29-1 and TRBJ1-2; unclear D gene. Germline CDR1 SQVTM, CDR2 ANQGSEA. The CDR3 has 11 residues. V lost 4 bases and J lost 4, with 7 bases in between. The CDR3 DNA follows: TGCAGCGTTGGCACTCTCTATGGCTACACCTTC. It yields the protein CSVGTLYGYTF.